This T cell receptor beta chain was captured in a study of PD-1 blockade in classical Hodgkin lymphoma. The protocol was immunoSEQ multiplex PCR, while the TCRdb copy is restricted to in-frame clones and leaves out a portion. The top ten hold approximately 2.9% of the sample, which has tens of thousands of clones, approximately 90% seen once. Time point in this sample: cycle 4 day 1 (C4D1), after 6 weeks of nivolumab. Autologous stem cell transplantation was followed by relapse in every patient, and brentuximab vedotin exposure varied. The sequencing here drew on peripheral blood mononuclear cells (PBMCs), taken before the fourth cycle of nivolumab. The receptor was isolated from a human donor with classical Hodgkin lymphoma.

CDR3 in DNA: TGTGCCAGCAGCCAAGATGAGGGGAAAGAGACCCAGTACTTC. This encodes CASSQDEGKETQYF. The chain combines TRBV4-2 with TRBJ2-5; D possibly matches TRBD1 or TRBD2 (5 bases each). V was pared by 0 bases and J by 3 bases, with 8 bases between. This CDR3 is built from 14 residues. The germline V gene encodes CDR1 LGHNA and CDR2 YNFKEQ.